These 4 T cell receptor beta chains came from one sample sequenced in a study of T cells in women clearing cervical HPV infection listed by TCRdb under 2018. To prepare the library, the immunoSEQ multiplex PCR assay was applied. TCRdb took this table from immuneACCESS and kept in-frame rearrangements with V and J called. Such tables lack part of the clones; where checked against another copy, unresolved V genes explain under half of the gap, and the rest is unexplained. The sample's records list roughly 30,000 clones. The ten largest clones represent 6.5% to 8% of the sample. Sequencing input: blood buffy coat. The receptors originated from a woman aged 18 to 69 with a cervical HPV16 infection that either progressed to CIN3+ or cleared (not recorded which).

With respect to this clone: The read terminates 3 residues ahead of where the CDR3 ends, so the germline J gene completes it. This chain uses TRBV7-2 with TRBJ1-6; TRBD1 matches 7 bases. The CDR3 is 13 residues long. Germline CDR1 and CDR2: SGHTA and FQGNSA. Germline trimming cut 5 bases from V and 11 bases from J; bases unmatched to any gene: 6. The CDR3 here is CASSLGQITPLHF. CDR3 DNA (partial): TGTGCCAGCAGCCTGGGACAGATAACACCC. The full variable domain, completed using reference TRBV7-2 and TRBJ1-6, is GAGVSQSPSNKVTEKGKDVELRCDPISGHTALYWYRQSLGQGLEFLIYFQGNSAPDKSGLPSDRFSAERTGGSVSTLTIQRTQQEDSAVYLCASSLGQITPLHFGNGTRLTVT.

Measured by frequency, this clone is medium-sized. The CDR3 end is not reached by the read, which stops 3 residues before it; the germline J gene fills it in. V gene TRBV20-1 combines with J gene TRBJ1-4; TRBD1 is a possible D gene (6 bases). V lost 0 bases and J lost 5, with 25 bases in between. Per germline, CDR1 DFQATT and CDR2 SNEGSKA (reference sequence). The CDR3 is 19 residues long. The CDR3 spells CSARDEAPGERFTNEKLFF. The CDR3 DNA, read in part, is TGCAGTGCTAGAGATGAAGCACCAGGGGAGAGATTCACCAATGAAAAA.

On this clone: The read is 3 residues too short to cover the CDR3 end, so that end is filled in from the germline J gene. This sequence joins TRBV20-1 and TRBJ2-5; TRBD2 matches 13 bases. V gave up 6 bases and J gave up 5 bases; unmatched junction bases: 3. In germline, CDR1 is DFQATT, CDR2 SNEGSKA (reference sequence). CDR3 length: 13 residues. The sequenced part of the CDR3 DNA is TGCAGTGCGCAACTAGCGGGAGGGGAGACC. It is translated as CSAQLAGGET. The entire CDR3 sequence reads CSAQLAGGETQYF.

In the case of this clone: The read ends 3 residues early relative to the CDR3; the germline J gene fills the gap. The chain is built from TRBV30 and TRBJ2-3; TRBD2 matches at 13 bases. CDR3 length equals 15 residues. CDR1 and CDR2 from the germline V gene are GTSNPN and SVGIG (reference sequence). Incomplete CDR3 DNA: TGTGCCTGGAGCCAAGGGACTAGCGGGAAAGAGACG. Translated, it gives CAWSQGTSGKET. The full CDR3 protein is CAWSQGTSGKETQYF. The complete variable domain, with remaining parts taken from reference TRBV30 and TRBJ2-3, reads SQTIHQWPATLVQPVGSPLSLECTVEGTSNPNLYWYRQAAGRGLQLLFYSVGIGQISSEVPQNLSASRPQDRQFILSSKKLLLSDSGFYLCAWSQGTSGKETQYFGPGTRLTVL.